This TCR beta chain came from a study of regulatory T cells. Germline assignment: CDR1 LNHDA and CDR2 SQIVND (reference sequence). The CDR3 sequence is 15 residues long. V gave up 3 bases and J gave up 0 bases; unmatched junction bases: 3. Autoimmunity was present in every CD3G-deficient patient, worse in two. Study results and caveats: Patient CD8+ T cells trended toward lower Shannon entropy than controls.

The PCR used 52 TRBV and 13 TRBJ primers. Here immunoSEQ multiplex PCR was the method, and the copy in TCRdb shows in-frame clones only, minus some. The top ten clones hold roughly 32% of a sample with 15,000 to 20,000 clones, roughly nine tenths of them seen once. Comment on this clone: Its antigen is not identified.

This receptor was taken from a person aged 18-30 years with CD3G deficiency. The J gene is TRBJ2-7, the V gene TRBV19, with 9 bases fitting TRBD1. Sequenced sample: CD8+ T cells sorted from blood. CDR3 loop: CASSMGQGYSYEQYF. CDR3 in DNA: TGTGCCAGTAGTATGGGACAGGGCTACTCCTACGAGCAGTACTTC.